The clone carrying this T cell receptor (beta chain) has just one count. Into CD45RA+ naive and CD45RA-negative memory subsets, the CD4+ cells were split. This record belongs to a study of shared clonotypes between healthy human individuals. Profiling relied on immunoSEQ multiplex PCR, and the TCRdb table lists in-frame clones only, not all of them. Here the sample spans 2 million to 2.5 million clones, roughly 92% being singletons. The CDR3 spans 18 residues. Sequences were obtained from naive CD4+ T cells from PBMCs. Subset given: CD45RA+ positively selected. The sequence came from a man between 18 and 29 years old in good health. Some clones in this sample may be carry-over from other donors' samples. V is TRBV21-1 and J is TRBJ2-1; TRBD2, as called in the table, went unchecked against the DNA. TRBV21-1 is designated a pseudogene. The CDR3 DNA sequence: TGTGCCAGCAGCAAAGTATATTGCGGGGCGAGCTCCTACAATGAGCAGTTCTTC. This codes for CASSKVYCGASSYNEQFF.